The T cell receptor (beta chain) under discussion was sequenced for a study of T cells in Graves' hyperthyroidism and ophthalmopathy. RNA transcripts were the template for amplifying TCR beta CDR3 regions. With the HTBI primer set, the TCR CDR3 went through a first round of RT-PCR. TCRdb reprocessed the multiplex PCR reads with MiXCR, giving one entry per CDR3 protein. The sample comprises around 600,000 distinct CDR3 sequences, nearly 45% of which are singletons, and roughly 6.5% rests with the top ten. In this sample, this clonotype turned up a few times. Its antigen is as yet unknown. Germline V CDR1 and CDR2: SGHTA, FQGNSA. This CDR3 is 15 amino acids long. The V gene end was trimmed by 6 bases and the J gene end by 7 bases; junction bases not matched to a gene: 10. General observations from the study: A model using 13 V-J features told ophthalmopathy apart from stable hyperthyroidism.

This TCR derives from an adult man with Graves' disease, either hyperthyroidism or ophthalmopathy (not recorded which). Sequencing input: peripheral blood or thyroid tissue (not recorded which). The chain couples TRBV7-2 to TRBJ1-5, with TRBD1 matching over 9 bases. The CDR3 DNA sequence: TGTGCCAGCAGTTGGGCTCCGGGACAGGGACAGCCCCAGCATTTT. Encoded protein: CASSWAPGQGQPQHF.